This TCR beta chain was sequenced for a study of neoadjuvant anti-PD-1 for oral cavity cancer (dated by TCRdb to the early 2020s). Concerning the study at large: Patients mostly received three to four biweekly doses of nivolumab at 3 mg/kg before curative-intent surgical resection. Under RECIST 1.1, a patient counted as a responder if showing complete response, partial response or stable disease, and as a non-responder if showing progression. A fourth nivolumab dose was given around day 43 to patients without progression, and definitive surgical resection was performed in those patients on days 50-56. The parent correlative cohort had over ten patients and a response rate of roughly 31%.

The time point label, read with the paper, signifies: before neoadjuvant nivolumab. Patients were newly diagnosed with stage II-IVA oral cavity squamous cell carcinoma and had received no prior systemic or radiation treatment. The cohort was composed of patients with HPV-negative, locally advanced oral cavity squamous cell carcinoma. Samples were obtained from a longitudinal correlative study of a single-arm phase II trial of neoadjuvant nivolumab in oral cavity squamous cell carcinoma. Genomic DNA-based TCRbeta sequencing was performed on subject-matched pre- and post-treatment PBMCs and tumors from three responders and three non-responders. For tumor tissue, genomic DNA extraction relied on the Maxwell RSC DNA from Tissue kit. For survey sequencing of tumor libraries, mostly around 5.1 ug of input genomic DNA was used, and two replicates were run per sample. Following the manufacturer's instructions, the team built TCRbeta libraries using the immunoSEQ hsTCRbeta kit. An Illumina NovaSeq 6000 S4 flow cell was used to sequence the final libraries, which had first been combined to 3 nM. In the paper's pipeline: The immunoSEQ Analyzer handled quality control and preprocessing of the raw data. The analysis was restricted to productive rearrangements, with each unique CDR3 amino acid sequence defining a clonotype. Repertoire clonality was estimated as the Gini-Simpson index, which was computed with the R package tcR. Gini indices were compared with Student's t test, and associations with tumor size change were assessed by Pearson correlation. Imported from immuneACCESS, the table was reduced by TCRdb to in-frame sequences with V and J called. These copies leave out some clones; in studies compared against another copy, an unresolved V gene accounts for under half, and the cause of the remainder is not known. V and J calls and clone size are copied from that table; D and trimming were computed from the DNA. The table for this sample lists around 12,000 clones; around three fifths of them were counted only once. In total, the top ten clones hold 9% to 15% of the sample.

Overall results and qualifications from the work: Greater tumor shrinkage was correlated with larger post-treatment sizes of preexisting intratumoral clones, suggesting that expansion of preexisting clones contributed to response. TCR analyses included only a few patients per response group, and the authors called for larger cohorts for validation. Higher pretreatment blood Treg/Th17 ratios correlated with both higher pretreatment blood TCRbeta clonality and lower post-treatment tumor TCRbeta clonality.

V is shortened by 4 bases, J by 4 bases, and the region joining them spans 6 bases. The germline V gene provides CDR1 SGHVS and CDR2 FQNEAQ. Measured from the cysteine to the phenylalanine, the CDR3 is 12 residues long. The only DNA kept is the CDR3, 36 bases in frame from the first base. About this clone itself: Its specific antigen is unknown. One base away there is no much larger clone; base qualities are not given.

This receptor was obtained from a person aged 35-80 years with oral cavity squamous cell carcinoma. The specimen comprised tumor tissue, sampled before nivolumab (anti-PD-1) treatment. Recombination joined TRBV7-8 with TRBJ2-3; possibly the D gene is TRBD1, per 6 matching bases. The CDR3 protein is CASSSGADTQYF. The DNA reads TGTGCCAGCAGCTCAGGGGCAGATACGCAGTATTTT.